A selection of T cell receptor beta chains follows, all from one sample in a study of control samples from healthy donors and cancer patients. The data were produced by immunoSEQ multiplex PCR, yet TCRdb's version contains in-frame clones alone and is incomplete. The profile shows 150,000 to 200,000 clones, about 92% of them singletons. Sequencing was done on a sample of blood. Source of these receptors: a man aged 25-45 years in good health. The CDR3 runs from the conserved cysteine through the conserved F or W. D genes are given only for firm matches. Part of the rows lack a size; the others show once, few, many or a class for expanded clones.

v_call: TRBV5-4; j_call: TRBJ2-7; d_call: NA; clone_size: NA; cdr3_nt: TGTGCCAGCAGCTCCCGACAAGGGACCGACGAGCAGTACTTC; cdr3_aa: CASSSRQGTDEQYF
v_call: TRBV7-9; j_call: TRBJ1-1; d_call: NA; clone_size: NA; cdr3_nt: TGTGCCAGCAGCTTAGCCCCAAAGACTGAAGCTTTCTTT; cdr3_aa: CASSLAPKTEAFF
v_call: TRBV30; j_call: TRBJ2-7; d_call: NA; clone_size: NA; cdr3_nt: TGTGCCTGGAGTCAGGGCCCCTACGAGCAGTACTTC; cdr3_aa: CAWSQGPYEQYF
v_call: TRBV10-2; j_call: TRBJ1-1; d_call: NA; clone_size: NA; cdr3_nt: TGCGCCAGCAGTGAGTCGCTTCAAGTTCGCACTGAAGCTTTCTTT; cdr3_aa: CASSESLQVRTEAFF
v_call: TRBV19; j_call: TRBJ2-7; d_call: NA; clone_size: NA; cdr3_nt: TGTGCCAGTAGTATAGTCCTCCGCTCCTACGAGCAGTACTTC; cdr3_aa: CASSIVLRSYEQYF
v_call: TRBV4-2; j_call: TRBJ2-1; d_call: TRBD2; clone_size: NA; cdr3_nt: TGTGCCAGCAGCCAAGATCTAAGAGGGGACGGGGGGAACAATGAGCAGTTCTTC; cdr3_aa: CASSQDLRGDGGNNEQFF
v_call: TRBV28; j_call: TRBJ1-5; d_call: TRBD1; clone_size: NA; cdr3_nt: TGTGCCAGCAGCCCAGATACAGGGGTTCAGCCCCAGCATTTT; cdr3_aa: CASSPDTGVQPQHF
v_call: TRBV28; j_call: TRBJ2-7; d_call: NA; clone_size: NA; cdr3_nt: TGTGCCAGCAGTTTAGACGGTTCCTACGAGCAGTACTTC; cdr3_aa: CASSLDGSYEQYF
v_call: TRBV2; j_call: TRBJ1-5; d_call: NA; clone_size: NA; cdr3_nt: TGTGCCACCTCGAGGTCAGGGAGTGGCGGGAATCAGCCCCAGCATTTT; cdr3_aa: CATSRSGSGGNQPQHF
v_call: TRBV6-2/TRBV6-3; j_call: TRBJ1-2; d_call: NA; clone_size: NA; cdr3_nt: TGTGCCAGCAGTTACCTTCGGGGATTGAACTATGGCTACACCTTC; cdr3_aa: CASSYLRGLNYGYTF
v_call: TRBV28; j_call: TRBJ1-1; d_call: TRBD1; clone_size: NA; cdr3_nt: TGTGCCAGCACCACAGGGGGGTGGAACACTGAAGCTTTCTTT; cdr3_aa: CASTTGGWNTEAFF
v_call: TRBV5-1; j_call: TRBJ2-1; d_call: TRBD1; clone_size: NA; cdr3_nt: TGCGCCAGCAGCTTTTACAGGGGGCCCTACAATGAGCAGTTCTTC; cdr3_aa: CASSFYRGPYNEQFF
v_call: TRBV13; j_call: TRBJ2-1; d_call: TRBD1; clone_size: NA; cdr3_nt: TGTGCCAGCAGCTCTGGACAGGGAATCTACAATGAGCAGTTCTTC; cdr3_aa: CASSSGQGIYNEQFF
v_call: TRBV28; j_call: TRBJ1-2; d_call: NA; clone_size: NA; cdr3_nt: TGTGCCAGCAGAAGACCGGAATGGGGTAACTATGGCTACACCTTC; cdr3_aa: CASRRPEWGNYGYTF
v_call: TRBV27; j_call: TRBJ2-1; d_call: NA; clone_size: NA; cdr3_nt: TGTGCCAGCAGTCATACCACTAGTCATGGTGAGCAGTTCTTC; cdr3_aa: CASSHTTSHGEQFF
v_call: TRBV5-1; j_call: TRBJ1-1; d_call: NA; clone_size: once; cdr3_nt: TGCGCCAGCAGCTTGGGATCCCTAGGGAACACTGAAGCTTTCTTT; cdr3_aa: CASSLGSLGNTEAFF
v_call: TRBV6-1; j_call: TRBJ2-7; d_call: NA; clone_size: NA; cdr3_nt: TGTGCCAGCAGTGAAAGGGTATCAGTAGGGTACGAGCAGTACTTC; cdr3_aa: CASSERVSVGYEQYF
v_call: TRBV19; j_call: TRBJ2-1; d_call: NA; clone_size: NA; cdr3_nt: TGTGCCAGTAGTATAGAAGGGCGCTACAATGAGCAGTTCTTC; cdr3_aa: CASSIEGRYNEQFF
v_call: TRBV4-1; j_call: TRBJ1-4; d_call: TRBD1; clone_size: NA; cdr3_nt: TGCGCCAGCAGCCCCCCAGGGGGAACTAATGAAAAACTGTTTTTT; cdr3_aa: CASSPPGGTNEKLFF
v_call: TRBV6-5; j_call: TRBJ2-7; d_call: NA; clone_size: NA; cdr3_nt: TGTGCCAGCAGTATTTCGGGGGACACCTCCTACGAGCAGTACTTC; cdr3_aa: CASSISGDTSYEQYF
v_call: TRBV5-6; j_call: TRBJ2-1; d_call: NA; clone_size: NA; cdr3_nt: TGTGCCAGCAGCTTGGGTCTAGCGAACGTTTACAATGAGCAGTTCTTC; cdr3_aa: CASSLGLANVYNEQFF
v_call: TRBV10-2; j_call: TRBJ2-5; d_call: TRBD1; clone_size: NA; cdr3_nt: TGCGCCAGCAGAGGGGACAGGGTCCAAGAGACCCAGTACTTC; cdr3_aa: CASRGDRVQETQYF
v_call: TRBV3-1/TRBV3-2; j_call: TRBJ1-3; d_call: TRBD1; clone_size: NA; cdr3_nt: TGTGCCAGCTTACTACAGGGGAGCTCTGGAAACACCATATATTTT; cdr3_aa: CASLLQGSSGNTIYF
v_call: TRBV27; j_call: TRBJ1-6; d_call: NA; clone_size: NA; cdr3_nt: TGTGCCAGCAGTTTATCGTACAGTCCCTACTATAATTCACCCCTCCACTTT; cdr3_aa: CASSLSYSPYYNSPLHF
v_call: TRBV5-6; j_call: TRBJ2-2; d_call: NA; clone_size: NA; cdr3_nt: TGTGCCAGCAGCTTGGATGGCGGAACCGGGGAGCTGTTTTTT; cdr3_aa: CASSLDGGTGELFF
v_call: TRBV7-9; j_call: TRBJ1-2; d_call: NA; clone_size: NA; cdr3_nt: TGTGCCAGCAGCAGGGCCTACGATGGCTACACCTTC; cdr3_aa: CASSRAYDGYTF
v_call: TRBV18; j_call: TRBJ2-1; d_call: TRBD2; clone_size: once; cdr3_nt: TGTGCCAGCCTAGAGACTAGCGGGAGGGCAGCGGGCAGAAATGAGCAGTTCTTC; cdr3_aa: CASLETSGRAAGRNEQFF
v_call: TRBV19; j_call: TRBJ2-1; d_call: NA; clone_size: NA; cdr3_nt: TGTGCCAGTAGTAGGGGTGGGCGACTGAAATCCTACAATGAGCAGTTCTTC; cdr3_aa: CASSRGGRLKSYNEQFF
v_call: TRBV11-2; j_call: TRBJ2-1; d_call: TRBD2; clone_size: NA; cdr3_nt: TGTGCCAGCAGCACGACTAGCGGGAGGGCGTCTGAGCAGTTCTTC; cdr3_aa: CASSTTSGRASEQFF
v_call: TRBV10-3; j_call: TRBJ1-4; d_call: NA; clone_size: NA; cdr3_nt: TGTGCCATCAGTGAGGAGGGCAGGGGAGGGGAAAAACTGTTTTTT; cdr3_aa: CAISEEGRGGEKLFF
v_call: TRBV11-3; j_call: TRBJ2-1; d_call: NA; clone_size: NA; cdr3_nt: TGTGCCAGCAGCTTAGATCCGGGGGGCGACAATGAGCAGTTCTTC; cdr3_aa: CASSLDPGGDNEQFF
v_call: TRBV19; j_call: TRBJ1-1; d_call: NA; clone_size: NA; cdr3_nt: TGTGCCAGTAGTACCACGCCGGGATCCACTGAAGCTTTCTTT; cdr3_aa: CASSTTPGSTEAFF
v_call: TRBV6-1; j_call: TRBJ2-2; d_call: NA; clone_size: NA; cdr3_nt: TGTGCCAGCAGTGAGGATCCGGGGGTATGGACCGGGGAGCTGTTTTTT; cdr3_aa: CASSEDPGVWTGELFF
v_call: TRBV2; j_call: TRBJ2-1; d_call: NA; clone_size: NA; cdr3_nt: TGTGCCAGCAGTGATGGCACCTATGAGCAGTTCTTC; cdr3_aa: CASSDGTYEQFF
v_call: TRBV6-2/TRBV6-3; j_call: TRBJ2-2; d_call: TRBD1; clone_size: NA; cdr3_nt: TGTGCCAGCAGTTCGACAGGGTACGCCGGGGAGCTGTTTTTT; cdr3_aa: CASSSTGYAGELFF
v_call: TRBV6-5; j_call: TRBJ1-3; d_call: NA; clone_size: NA; cdr3_nt: TGTGCCAGCAGTTATTTGGGGGACAACACCATATATTTT; cdr3_aa: CASSYLGDNTIYF